The 6 T cell receptor beta chains listed next were all sequenced from one sample in a study of cytomegalovirus exposure and HLA in healthy donors. 13 Jbeta primers and 60 Vbeta primers were used for the PCR. The repertoire was sequenced with immunoSEQ multiplex PCR; TCRdb's copy has only in-frame clones and lacks some. The specimen's table records more than 95,000 clones. Sequenced material: PBMCs. These receptors all stem from a man aged 35 to 55 in good health and CMV-seronegative.

The V and J genes are TRBV6-6 and TRBJ2-5; 7 bases map to TRBD2. Trimming took 2 bases from V and 9 from J; bases not matched to a gene: 12. Germline V gene data show CDR1 as MNHNY and CDR2 as SVGAGI (reference sequence). This CDR3 is built from 15 residues. For the CDR3, the DNA is TGTGCCAGCAGTTACGAGTCTAGCGGCCTTTGGGCCCAGTACTTC. Translating gives CASSYESSGLWAQYF.

The gene calls are TRBV28 and TRBJ2-5; 11 bases fit TRBD2. After removal of 4 bases from V and 6 bases from J, the junction contained 13 bases not matched to a gene. This CDR3 has 17 amino acids. CDR1 MDHEN and CDR2 SYDVKM come from the germline V gene. CDR3 in amino acids: CASSSRLAGPIVKTQYF. The CDR3 DNA reads TGTGCCAGCAGTTCTAGACTAGCGGGGCCTATAGTAAAGACCCAGTACTTC.

The chain employs TRBV6-1 and TRBJ1-1; D is unresolved. Germline CDR1 and CDR2: MNHNS and SASEGT. Trimming removed 6 bases at V and 2 bases at J, with 10 bases between. The CDR3 has 13 residues. The CDR3 bases are TGTGCCAGCAGCATAAGCCTTAACACTGAAGCTTTCTTT. It yields the protein CASSISLNTEAFF.

The chain uses TRBV6-1 and TRBJ1-4, with 7 bases lining up with TRBD1. This CDR3 has 15 residues. Germline lookup yields CDR1 MNHNS and CDR2 SASEGT. Losses at the gene ends were 10 bases for V and 0 bases for J; bases not matched to a gene: 8. The CDR3 DNA sequence: TGTGCCACTCAGGGGGTTGGTGCAACTAATGAAAAACTGTTTTTT. This encodes CATQGVGATNEKLFF.

The genes are TRBV7-9 and TRBJ2-7, with 11 bases lining up with TRBD2. Trimming cost V 4 bases and J 6 bases; bases outside gene matches: 8. This CDR3 has 15 amino acids. Germline CDR1 SEHNR, CDR2 FQNEAQ (reference sequence). CDR3 in amino acids: CASSSPFLAGGEQYF. The CDR3, as DNA: TGTGCCAGCAGCTCCCCCTTCCTAGCGGGAGGCGAGCAGTACTTC.

This rearrangement joins TRBV28 to TRBJ2-7; TRBD1 might be the D (6 bases). The CDR3 covers 18 residues. Per the germline V gene, CDR1 is MDHEN and CDR2 is SYDVKM. The ends were cut back, 1 base at V and 2 bases at J, with 21 bases in the middle. CDR3 residues: CASSLFVWDTGRAYEQYF. In DNA, the CDR3 is TGTGCCAGCAGTTTATTCGTTTGGGACACGGGACGGGCCTACGAGCAGTACTTC.